A single sample gave rise to the 18 T cell receptor beta chains below, sequenced in a study of human T cells and chemical hapten exposure. TCRdb used MiXCR to reprocess the RACE reads, holding one entry per CDR3 protein. The sample lists tens of thousands of distinct CDR3 sequences, approximately 9.7% occurring once. Time point here: healthy volunteer bleed at 2 weeks. Whole blood, unfractionated, served as the material for total RNA extraction. The sample was whole blood. The source of these receptors is a female donor in good health. Some clones in this sample may be carry-over from other donors' samples.

The chain couples TRBV7-2 to TRBJ2-3; TRBD2 matches 8 bases. The CDR3 runs to 16 residues. Trimming at V came to 5 bases and at J to 0 bases, leaving 7 bases not matched to a gene. Germline CDR1 SGHTA, CDR2 FQGNSA. DNA for the CDR3: TGTGCCAGCAGCCTAACAAGCGGGGGCAGCACAGATACGCAGTATTTT. Protein product: CASSLTSGGSTDTQYF.

The chain couples TRBV29-1 to TRBJ2-3; 10 bases line up with TRBD2. The germline V gene has CDR1 SQVTM and CDR2 ANQGSEA. The CDR3 covers 15 residues. V lost 6 bases to trimming and J lost 0 bases; unmatched junction nucleotides: 6. DNA of the CDR3: TGCAGCGTAAAAGAGACTAGCGGGAGCACAGATACGCAGTATTTT. It translates to CSVKETSGSTDTQYF.

The chain combines TRBV20-1 with TRBJ1-1; 9 bases map to TRBD1. CDR1 DFQATT and CDR2 SNEGSKA come from the germline V gene (reference sequence). CDR3 length equals 11 residues. V dropped 8 bases and J dropped 6; count of bases not matched to a gene: 4. For the CDR3, the DNA is TGCAGTACCCGGACAGGGGCTGAAGCTTTCTTT. Residues: CSTRTGAEAFF.

The chain uses TRBV6-1 and TRBJ2-3; 11 bases align to TRBD2. Germline V gives CDR1 MNHNS, CDR2 SASEGT. This CDR3 is built from 16 residues. J lost 1 base, V lost 6 bases, and 6 bases had no gene match. CDR3 protein: CASSVTLAGGTDTQYF. The CDR3 coding sequence is TGTGCCAGCAGCGTTACACTAGCGGGGGGCACAGATACGCAGTATTTT.

The rearrangement links TRBV29-1 to TRBJ2-7; 9 bases align to TRBD1. The germline V gene encodes CDR1 SQVTM and CDR2 ANQGSEA. The J segment lost 2 bases and the V segment lost 6 bases, leaving 5 bases of the junction unmatched. This CDR3 has 13 amino acids. The CDR3 bases are TGCAGCGTGGGGGGACAGGGAACCTACGAGCAGTACTTC. It specifies CSVGGQGTYEQYF.

The chain has TRBV19 and TRBJ2-1; D might be TRBD1 (6 bases). The CDR3 consists of 16 residues. Trimming pared 5 bases from V and 7 bases from J, leaving 21 bases between. The germline CDR1 and CDR2 sequences are LNHDA and SQIVND (reference sequence). CDR3 bases: TGTGCCAGTAGTTCCCGGAGACAGGATTGGGGAAATGAGCAGTTCTTC. It yields the protein CASSSRRQDWGNEQFF.

The genes are TRBV24-1 and TRBJ2-2; the match to TRBD1 covers 7 bases. This CDR3 comprises 14 residues. Germline loops: CDR1 KGHDR, CDR2 SFDVKD. V lost 3 bases to trimming and J lost 4 bases; unmatched junction nucleotides: 1. The CDR3 nucleotides are TGTGCCACCAGTGATGGGACAGCCACCGGGGAGCTGTTTTTT. This codes for CATSDGTATGELFF.

This clonotype was seen repeatedly, ten times or more. V usage is TRBV20-1 and J usage is TRBJ2-3, with 10 nucleotides matching TRBD2. The CDR3 is 15 residues long. CDR1 is DFQATT and CDR2 is SNEGSKA in the germline V gene (reference sequence). J lost 4 bases, V lost 3 bases, and 7 bases had no gene match. The CDR3, as DNA: TGCAGTGCTAGCAGCCTAGCGGGAGACGCAGATACGCAGTATTTT. This codes for CSASSLAGDADTQYF.

The sample holds one count of this clonotype. The gene calls are TRBV29-1 and TRBJ2-7, with 9 bases that match TRBD1. The CDR3 consists of 12 residues. Trimming removed 2 bases from V and 6 bases from J; junction bases left unmatched: 2. Per the germline V gene, CDR1 is SQVTM and CDR2 is ANQGSEA. The CDR3 protein is CSVETGGGEQYF. In DNA form, the CDR3 reads TGCAGCGTTGAAACAGGGGGCGGCGAGCAGTACTTC.

The V call is TRBV28, the J call TRBJ2-1; a weak D match, TRBD2 (5 bases). V was pared by 3 bases and J by 8 bases, with 8 bases between. CDR1 is MDHEN, CDR2 SYDVKM, per germline. The CDR3 length is 12 residues. This CDR3 is CASSFGRDEQFF. The DNA of the CDR3 is TGTGCCAGCAGTTTTGGGCGGGATGAGCAGTTCTTC.

This clonotype has a count of ten or more. Here the CDR3 DNA reads TGCAGTGCTAGCGGGAGGGATAGCACAGATACGCAGTATTTT. This encodes CSASGRDSTDTQYF. V and J are TRBV20-1 and TRBJ2-3, with 8 bases aligning to TRBD2. The CDR3 is 14 amino acids. CDR1 and CDR2 from the germline V gene are DFQATT and SNEGSKA (reference sequence). Losses at the gene ends were 3 bases for V and 0 bases for J; bases not matched to a gene: 2.

The sample holds a few counts of this clonotype. This CDR3 is CASSQATSETYEQYF. The CDR3 DNA follows: TGCGCCAGCAGCCAAGCAACTAGCGAAACCTACGAGCAGTACTTC. The genes are TRBV4-1 and TRBJ2-7, with 7 bases fitting TRBD2. This CDR3 region has 15 residues. Germline V gene data show CDR1 as MGHRA and CDR2 as YSYEKL. Losses at the gene ends were 1 base for V and 2 bases for J; bases not matched to a gene: 5.

This clonotype was seen repeatedly, ten times or more. V usage is TRBV15 and J usage is TRBJ2-6; the D is unclear. The germline V gene has CDR1 LNHNV and CDR2 YYDKDF (reference sequence). V lost 3 bases and J lost 0, with 6 bases in between. The CDR3 covers 15 residues. This CDR3 reads CATSSKTSGANVLTF. CDR3 coding DNA: TGTGCCACCAGCAGCAAAACCTCTGGGGCCAACGTCCTGACTTTC.

This clonotype was seen ten or more times. The genes are TRBV7-2 and TRBJ2-3; 13 bases fit TRBD2. The CDR3 runs to 15 residues. V was clipped by 4 bases and J by 4 bases; unmatched bases: 2. Per germline, CDR1 SGHTA and CDR2 FQGNSA. CDR3 sequence: CASSSGLAGPDTQYF. The CDR3 region has the DNA TGTGCCAGCAGCTCGGGACTAGCGGGACCAGATACGCAGTATTTT.

The V gene is TRBV27, the J gene TRBJ2-1; TRBD2 matches at 7 bases. The CDR3 totals 12 residues. Germline V gives CDR1 MNHEY, CDR2 SMNVEV (reference sequence). V shed 10 bases, J shed 4 bases, and the junction held 4 bases outside the gene matches. The CDR3 region is CAIRDYYNEQFF. In DNA, the CDR3 is TGTGCCATCCGGGACTATTACAATGAGCAGTTCTTC.

This clonotype appeared a few times. The CDR3, as DNA: TGTGCCAGCAGTGTAGGGGGGAACAACTATGGCTACACCTTC. Its translation: CASSVGGNNYGYTF. The chain joins TRBV6-1 to TRBJ1-2, with a possible D match to TRBD1 (6 bases). Germline V lookup: CDR1 MNHNS, CDR2 SASEGT. The CDR3 runs 14 residues. V lost 4 bases to trimming and J lost 2 bases, with 11 bases between them.

This clonotype has a count of ten or more. The chain recombines TRBV20-1 with TRBJ1-1; maybe TRBD1 (6 bases). V lost 3 bases and J 5 bases, leaving 7 bases between the germline ends. Germline V gene sequence: CDR1 DFQATT, CDR2 SNEGSKA (reference sequence). The CDR3 has 11 residues. CDR3 residues: CSASRGTEAFF. CDR3 bases: TGCAGTGCTAGCAGGGGAACTGAAGCTTTCTTT.

The CDR3 is CASSLSMPGTEAFF. For the CDR3, the DNA is TGTGCCAGCAGCTTGTCCATGCCGGGCACTGAAGCTTTCTTT. The genes are TRBV5-6 and TRBJ1-1; D call uncertain. The CDR3 has 14 amino acids. Trimming took 1 base from V and 4 from J, leaving 11 bases between them. Germline CDR1 and CDR2: SGHDT and YYEEEE.